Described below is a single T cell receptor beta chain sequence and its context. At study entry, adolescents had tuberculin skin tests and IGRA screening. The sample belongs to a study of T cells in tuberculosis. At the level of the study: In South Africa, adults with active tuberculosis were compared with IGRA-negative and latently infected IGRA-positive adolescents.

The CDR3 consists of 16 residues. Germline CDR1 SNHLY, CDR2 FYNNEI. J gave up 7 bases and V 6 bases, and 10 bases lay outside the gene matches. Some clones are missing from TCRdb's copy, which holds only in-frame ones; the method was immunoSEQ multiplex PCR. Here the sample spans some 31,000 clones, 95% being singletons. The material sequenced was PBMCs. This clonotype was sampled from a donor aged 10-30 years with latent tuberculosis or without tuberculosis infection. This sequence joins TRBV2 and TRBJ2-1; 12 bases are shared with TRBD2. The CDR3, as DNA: TGTGCCAGCAGACCTCCTAGCGGGGGGGCCGGTAATGAGCAGTTCTTC. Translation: CASRPPSGGAGNEQFF.